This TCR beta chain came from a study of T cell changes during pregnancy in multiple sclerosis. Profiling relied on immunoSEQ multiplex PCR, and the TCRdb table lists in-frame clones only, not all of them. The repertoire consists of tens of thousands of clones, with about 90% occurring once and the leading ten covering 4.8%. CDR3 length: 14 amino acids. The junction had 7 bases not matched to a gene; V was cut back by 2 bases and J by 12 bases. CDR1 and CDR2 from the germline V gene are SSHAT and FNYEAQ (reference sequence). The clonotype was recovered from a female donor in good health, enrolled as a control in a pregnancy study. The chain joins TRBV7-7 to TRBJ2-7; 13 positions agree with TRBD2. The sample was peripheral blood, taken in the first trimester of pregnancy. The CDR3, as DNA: TGTGCCAGCAGCTTATCAAGGACTAGCGGGAGTCGGTACTTC. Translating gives CASSLSRTSGSRYF.